This entry features one T cell receptor beta chain sequence. Its antigen remains unknown. Profiled with immunoSEQ multiplex PCR; TCRdb holds only in-frame clones, not every one. The sample records about 88,000 clones, approximately 94% being singletons. The data were obtained in a study of graft-versus-host responses after intestinal transplantation. The junction had 6 bases not matched to a gene; V was cut back by 0 bases and J by 2 bases. CDR3 length: 16 amino acids. Germline assignment: CDR1 LNHNV and CDR2 YYDKDF (reference sequence). The starting material was unstimulated CD4+ T cells sorted from spleen or lymph node cells, obtained before transplant. The chain is built from TRBV15 and TRBJ2-5; 7 bases map to TRBD2. The clonotype comes from a human donor who was the organ donor for an intestinal transplant. The chain's CDR3 is CATSRDVASGQETQYF. CDR3 nucleotide sequence: TGTGCCACCAGCAGAGATGTGGCTAGCGGACAAGAGACCCAGTACTTC.